This T cell receptor (beta chain) was recovered during a study of blood T cell repertoires in COVID-19. Study summary: COVID-19 samples from acute and convalescent phases originated in the United States, Italy and Spain.

Per the study methods: Cell counts per sample came from amplifying reference gene primers. Assay used: immunoSEQ multiplex PCR; TCRdb lists only in-frame clones, some missing. V and J calls and clone size follow that table, whereas D and trimming were derived from the DNA. The table lists about 250,000 clones, around 86% of them singletons. Everyone who took part was roughly 18 to 89 years old, and they came from about two dozen US areas. Source material: PBMCs or T cells enriched from blood (not recorded which). The source of this sequence is a man aged 35-49 years who had recovered from COVID-19.

CDR3 region: CAARRVRDSYEQYF. The CDR3 region has the DNA TGTGCCGCGCGACGCGTCCGGGACTCCTACGAGCAGTACTTC. This sequence joins TRBV2 and TRBJ2-7, with D possibly matching TRBD2 (5 bases). From germline, CDR1 is SNHLY and CDR2 FYNNEI. The ends were cut back, 11 bases at V and 0 bases at J, with 17 bases in the middle. The CDR3 sequence is 14 residues long.